This TCR beta chain was recovered during a study of cytomegalovirus exposure and HLA in healthy donors. Study in general: From HLA-typed donors, an early data release held approximately 85 million unique TCRs. The study's findings and limits: Previous analysis showed most TCR beta V segments were productive about 90% or about 30% of the time.

Turning to this clone: Its antigen is unidentified.

Primers for the PCR totalled 60 Vbeta and 13 Jbeta. The table came from immunoSEQ multiplex PCR; TCRdb's copy has only in-frame clones and leaves some out. This table has roughly 150,000 clones, about 73% appearing once. Sequencing was done on a sample of PBMCs. The receptor was isolated from a woman aged 55-69 years in good health and CMV-seropositive.

The CDR3 sequence is CASSDEPGLSGGAPDKFF. DNA for the CDR3: TGTGCCAGCTCCGACGAACCGGGACTCAGTGGCGGGGCCCCTGATAAGTTCTTC. V is TRBV2 and J is TRBJ2-1; a weak D match, TRBD2 (6 bases). CDR3 length: 18 residues. V lost 8 bases, J lost 14 bases, and 37 bases lay in between. Germline V lookup: CDR1 SNHLY, CDR2 FYNNEI.